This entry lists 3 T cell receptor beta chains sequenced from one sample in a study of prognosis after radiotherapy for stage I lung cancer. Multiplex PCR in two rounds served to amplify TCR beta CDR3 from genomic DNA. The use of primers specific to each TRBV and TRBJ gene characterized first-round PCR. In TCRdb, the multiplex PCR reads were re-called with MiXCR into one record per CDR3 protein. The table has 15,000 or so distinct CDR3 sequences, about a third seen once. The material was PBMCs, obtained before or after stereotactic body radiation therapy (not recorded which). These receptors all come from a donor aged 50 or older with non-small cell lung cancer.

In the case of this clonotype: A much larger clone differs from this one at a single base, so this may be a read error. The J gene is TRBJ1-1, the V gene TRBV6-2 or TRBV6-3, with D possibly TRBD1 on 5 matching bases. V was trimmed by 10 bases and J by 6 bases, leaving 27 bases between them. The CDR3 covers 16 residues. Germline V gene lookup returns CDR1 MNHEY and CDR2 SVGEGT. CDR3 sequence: CANSPLIQGGDAEAFF. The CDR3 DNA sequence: TGTGCCAACAGCCCCCTCATCCAGGGAGGGGACGCTGAAGCTTTCTTT.

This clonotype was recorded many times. This CDR3 is CASSQNRDRGRAHSTNEQFF. The DNA for the CDR3 is TGTGCCAGCAGCCAAAACCGGGACAGGGGAAGAGCCCACAGTACCAATGAGCAGTTCTTC. This chain uses TRBV7-2 with TRBJ2-1; TRBD1 agrees at 10 bases. The CDR3 extends over 20 amino acids. Trimming at V came to 5 bases and at J to 6 bases, leaving 22 bases not matched to a gene. The germline CDR1 and CDR2 sequences are SGHTA and FQGNSA.

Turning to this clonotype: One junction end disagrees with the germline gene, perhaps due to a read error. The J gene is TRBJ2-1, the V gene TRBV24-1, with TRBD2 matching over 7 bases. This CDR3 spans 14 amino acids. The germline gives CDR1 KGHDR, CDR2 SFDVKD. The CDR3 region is CDTSDTGGGYEQFF. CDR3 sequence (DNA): TGTGACACCAGTGATACTGGGGGGGGTTATGAGCAGTTCTTC.